This TCR beta chain was retrieved from a study of blood T cell repertoires in COVID-19. Study as a whole: Acute and convalescent COVID-19 samples came from the United States, Italy and Spain.

CDR3 length: 15 residues. Trimming stripped 5 bases from V and 2 bases from J, with 16 bases between. Germline assignment: CDR1 SEHNR and CDR2 FQNEAQ (reference sequence). Data came from immunoSEQ multiplex PCR; TCRdb stores just in-frame clones and leaves some out. The sample carries around 100,000 clones, around 81% recorded once. This sequence joins TRBV7-9 and TRBJ2-7; maybe TRBD2 (7 bases). Input material: peripheral blood. The TCR sequence derives from a man aged 45-65 years with active or convalescent COVID-19. In nucleotides, the CDR3 is TGTGCCAGCAGCGAACAGGGAGGGGGGCCCTACGAGCAGTACTTC. Translating gives CASSEQGGGPYEQYF.